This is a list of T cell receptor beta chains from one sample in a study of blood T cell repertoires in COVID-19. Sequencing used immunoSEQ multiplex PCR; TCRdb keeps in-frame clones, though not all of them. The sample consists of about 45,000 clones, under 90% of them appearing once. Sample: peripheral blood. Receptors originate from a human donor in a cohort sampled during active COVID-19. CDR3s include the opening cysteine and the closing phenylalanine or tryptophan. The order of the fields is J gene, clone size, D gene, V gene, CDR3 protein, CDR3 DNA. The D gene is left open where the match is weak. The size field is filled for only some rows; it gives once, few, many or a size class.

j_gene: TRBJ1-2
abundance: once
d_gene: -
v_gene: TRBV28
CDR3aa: CASRPGTENYGYTF
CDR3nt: TGTGCCAGCAGACCCGGGACTGAGAACTATGGCTACACCTTC

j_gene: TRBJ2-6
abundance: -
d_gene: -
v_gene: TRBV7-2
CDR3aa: CASSLGGGFSGANVLTF
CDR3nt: TGTGCCAGCAGCTTAGGGGGCGGTTTCTCTGGGGCCAACGTCCTGACTTTC

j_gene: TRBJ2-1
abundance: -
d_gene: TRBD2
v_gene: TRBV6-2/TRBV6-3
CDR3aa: CASSYGREGEQFF
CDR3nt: TGTGCCAGCAGTTACGGCCGGGAGGGGGAGCAGTTCTTC

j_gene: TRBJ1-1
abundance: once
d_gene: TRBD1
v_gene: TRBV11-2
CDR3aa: CASSPNRGPMNTEAFF
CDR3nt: TGTGCCAGCAGCCCGAACAGGGGACCCATGAACACTGAAGCTTTCTTT

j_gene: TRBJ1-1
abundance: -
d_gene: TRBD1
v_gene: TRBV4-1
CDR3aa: CASSTTGTTEAFF
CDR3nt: TGCGCCAGCAGCACGACAGGGACCACTGAAGCTTTCTTT

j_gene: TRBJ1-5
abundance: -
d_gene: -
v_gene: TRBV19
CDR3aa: CASTPRGTLGQPQHF
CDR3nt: TGTGCCAGTACCCCTAGGGGGACCCTGGGACAGCCCCAGCATTTT

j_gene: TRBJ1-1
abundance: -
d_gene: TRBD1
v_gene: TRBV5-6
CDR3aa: CASSFFDRGTTEAFF
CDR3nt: TGTGCCAGCAGCTTTTTTGACAGGGGGACCACTGAAGCTTTCTTT

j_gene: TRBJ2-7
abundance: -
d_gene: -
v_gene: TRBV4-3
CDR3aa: CASSQGLAYEQYF
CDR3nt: TGCGCCAGCAGCCAAGGTCTCGCCTACGAGCAGTACTTC

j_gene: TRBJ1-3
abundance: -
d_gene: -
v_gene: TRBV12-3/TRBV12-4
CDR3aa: CASSLTGGNTIYF
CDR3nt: TGTGCCAGCAGTCTTACTGGTGGAAACACCATATATTTT

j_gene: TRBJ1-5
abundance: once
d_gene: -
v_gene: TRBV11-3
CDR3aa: CARQRLFSNQPQHF
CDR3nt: TGTGCCAGACAACGACTGTTTAGCAATCAGCCCCAGCATTTT

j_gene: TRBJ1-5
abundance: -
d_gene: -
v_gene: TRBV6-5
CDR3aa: CASSYSRRVGQPQHF
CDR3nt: TGTGCCAGCAGTTATAGTCGGAGGGTAGGTCAGCCCCAGCATTTT

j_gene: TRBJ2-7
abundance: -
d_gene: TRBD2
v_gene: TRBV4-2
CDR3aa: CASSQDLASGGYEQYF
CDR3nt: TGTGCCAGCAGCCAAGATTTGGCTAGCGGGGGTTACGAGCAGTACTTC

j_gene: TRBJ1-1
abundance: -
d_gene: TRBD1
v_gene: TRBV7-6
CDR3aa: CASSQDRVGTEAFF
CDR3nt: TGTGCCAGCAGCCAAGACAGGGTGGGGACTGAAGCTTTCTTT

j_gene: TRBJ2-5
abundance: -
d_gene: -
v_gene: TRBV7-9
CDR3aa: CASSLSSETQYF
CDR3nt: TGTGCCAGCAGCTTATCGTCGGAGACCCAGTACTTC

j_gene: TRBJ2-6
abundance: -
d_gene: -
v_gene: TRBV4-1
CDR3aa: CASSQRQGRAGANVLTF
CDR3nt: TGCGCCAGCAGCCAAAGGCAGGGGCGCGCTGGGGCCAACGTCCTGACTTTC

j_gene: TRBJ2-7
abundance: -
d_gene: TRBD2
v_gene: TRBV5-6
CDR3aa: CASSLRGGVYEQYF
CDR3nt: TGTGCCAGCAGCTTGAGGGGAGGGGTCTACGAGCAGTACTTC

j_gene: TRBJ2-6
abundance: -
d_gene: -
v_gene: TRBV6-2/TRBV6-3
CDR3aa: CASSPPPQREDGNVLTF
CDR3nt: TGTGCCAGCAGTCCCCCCCCACAAAGGGAGGATGGCAACGTCCTGACTTTC

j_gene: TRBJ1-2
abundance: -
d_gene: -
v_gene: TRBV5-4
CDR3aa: CASSLALRGGYTF
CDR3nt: TGTGCCAGCAGCTTGGCGCTAAGGGGGGGCTACACCTTC

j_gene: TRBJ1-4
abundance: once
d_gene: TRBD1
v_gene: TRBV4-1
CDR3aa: CASSLDEQGQGGEKLFF
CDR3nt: TGCGCCAGCAGCCTCGATGAACAGGGACAGGGAGGGGAAAAACTGTTTTTT

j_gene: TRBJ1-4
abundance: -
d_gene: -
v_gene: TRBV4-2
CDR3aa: CASSQDEQGNEKLFF
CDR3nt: TGTGCCAGCAGCCAAGATGAACAGGGTAATGAAAAACTGTTTTTT

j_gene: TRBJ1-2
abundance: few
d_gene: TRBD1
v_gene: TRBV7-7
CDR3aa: CASSGVDRDYGYTF
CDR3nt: TGTGCTAGCAGCGGGGTAGACAGGGACTATGGCTACACCTTC

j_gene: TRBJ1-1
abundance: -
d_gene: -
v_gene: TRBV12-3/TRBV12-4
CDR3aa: CASGRVMNTEAFF
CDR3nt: TGTGCAAGTGGTCGGGTCATGAACACTGAAGCTTTCTTT

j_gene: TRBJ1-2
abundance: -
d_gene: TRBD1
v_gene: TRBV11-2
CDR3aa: CASSLVTGDGYTF
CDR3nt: TGTGCCAGCAGCTTAGTGACAGGGGATGGCTACACCTTC

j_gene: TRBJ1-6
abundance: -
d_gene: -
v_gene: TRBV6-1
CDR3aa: CASSEAGGPLHF
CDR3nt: TGTGCCAGCAGTGAGGCGGGGGGCCCCCTCCACTTT

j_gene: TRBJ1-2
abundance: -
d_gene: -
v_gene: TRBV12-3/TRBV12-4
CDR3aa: CASSFWTADGYTF
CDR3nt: TGTGCCAGCAGTTTTTGGACTGCTGATGGCTACACCTTC

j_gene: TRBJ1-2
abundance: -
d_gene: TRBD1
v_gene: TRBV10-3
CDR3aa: CAIRGQGEANYGYTF
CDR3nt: TGTGCCATCAGAGGACAGGGCGAGGCTAACTATGGCTACACCTTC

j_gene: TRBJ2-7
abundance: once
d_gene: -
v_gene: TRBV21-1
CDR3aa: CASIVPSGTGVGEQYF
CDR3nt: TGTGCCAGCATCGTGCCATCCGGGACAGGGGTTGGCGAGCAGTACTTC

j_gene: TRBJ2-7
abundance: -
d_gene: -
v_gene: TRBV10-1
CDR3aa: CASSDGMDEQYF
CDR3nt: TGCGCCAGCAGTGACGGGATGGACGAGCAGTACTTC

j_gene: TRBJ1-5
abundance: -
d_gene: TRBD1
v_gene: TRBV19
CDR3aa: CASIDGQGVDSNQPQHF
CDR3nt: TGTGCCAGTATCGATGGACAGGGAGTCGATAGCAATCAGCCCCAGCATTTT

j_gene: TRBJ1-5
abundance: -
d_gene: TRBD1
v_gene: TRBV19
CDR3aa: CASLTGVNQPQHF
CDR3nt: TGTGCCAGCCTGACAGGGGTCAATCAGCCCCAGCATTTT

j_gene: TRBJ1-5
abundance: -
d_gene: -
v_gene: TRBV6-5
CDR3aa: CASSSTYRENQPQHF
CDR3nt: TGTGCCAGCAGTTCCACCTACAGGGAGAATCAGCCCCAGCATTTT

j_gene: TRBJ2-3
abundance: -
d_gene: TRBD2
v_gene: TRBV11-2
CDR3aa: CASSPRPWERGDTQYF
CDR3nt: TGTGCCAGCAGCCCCCGCCCTTGGGAGCGGGGAGATACGCAGTATTTT

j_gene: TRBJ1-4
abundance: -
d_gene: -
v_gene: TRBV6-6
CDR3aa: CASSETQSNEKLFF
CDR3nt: TGTGCCAGCAGTGAGACACAAAGTAATGAAAAACTGTTTTTT

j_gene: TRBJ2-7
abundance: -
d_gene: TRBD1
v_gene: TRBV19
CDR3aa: CASRHTGADEQYF
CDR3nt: TGTGCCAGTAGGCACACAGGGGCCGACGAGCAGTACTTC

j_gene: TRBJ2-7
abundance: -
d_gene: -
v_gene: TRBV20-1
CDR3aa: CSASASGVSYEQYF
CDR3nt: TGCAGTGCTAGTGCCAGCGGCGTCTCCTACGAGCAGTACTTC

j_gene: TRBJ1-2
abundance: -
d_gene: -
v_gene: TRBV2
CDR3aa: CASRRGDPSNYGYTF
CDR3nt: TGTGCCAGCAGGCGGGGAGACCCCTCTAACTATGGCTACACCTTC

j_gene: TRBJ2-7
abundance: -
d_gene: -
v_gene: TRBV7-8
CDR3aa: CASSISRDTDSYEQYF
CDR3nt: TGTGCCAGCAGCATATCACGGGACACAGACTCCTACGAGCAGTACTTC

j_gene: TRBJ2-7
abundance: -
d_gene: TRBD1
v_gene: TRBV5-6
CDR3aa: CASSWTGATYEQYF
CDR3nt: TGTGCCAGCAGCTGGACAGGTGCAACCTACGAGCAGTACTTC

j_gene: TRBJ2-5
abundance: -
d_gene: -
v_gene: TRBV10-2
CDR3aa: CASSGTVQETQYF
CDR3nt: TGCGCCAGCAGTGGGACAGTCCAAGAGACCCAGTACTTC

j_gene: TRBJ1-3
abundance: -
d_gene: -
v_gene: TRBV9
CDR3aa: CASSPGTSSGNTIYF
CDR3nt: TGTGCCAGCAGCCCGGGGACAAGCTCTGGAAACACCATATATTTT

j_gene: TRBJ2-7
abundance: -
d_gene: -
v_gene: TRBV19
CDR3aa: CASSIGLAPYEQYF
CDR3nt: TGTGCCAGTAGTATAGGCCTAGCTCCCTACGAGCAGTACTTC

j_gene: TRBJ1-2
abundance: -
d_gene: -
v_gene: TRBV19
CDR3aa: CASSPADRDYGYTF
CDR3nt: TGTGCCAGTAGTCCTGCGGACAGAGACTATGGCTACACCTTC

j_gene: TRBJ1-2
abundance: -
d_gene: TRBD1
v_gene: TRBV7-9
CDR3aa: CASSFGQGNYGYTF
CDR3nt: TGTGCCAGCAGCTTCGGACAGGGGAACTATGGCTACACCTTC

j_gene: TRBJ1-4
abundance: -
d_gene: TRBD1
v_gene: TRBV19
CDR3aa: CASTTGTGSMKLFF
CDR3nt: TGTGCCAGTACTACCGGGACAGGGTCCATGAAACTGTTTTTT

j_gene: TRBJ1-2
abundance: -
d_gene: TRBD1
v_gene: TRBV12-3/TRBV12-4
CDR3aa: CASSRTGNGYTF
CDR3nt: TGTGCCAGCAGCCGGACAGGGAATGGCTACACCTTC

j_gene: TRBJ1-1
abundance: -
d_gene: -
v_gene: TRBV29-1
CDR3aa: CSVGGGLMNTEAFF
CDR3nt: TGCAGCGTTGGAGGTGGCCTGATGAACACTGAAGCTTTCTTT

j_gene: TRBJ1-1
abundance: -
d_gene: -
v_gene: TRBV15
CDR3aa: CATSRGAKNTEAFF
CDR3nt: TGTGCCACCAGCAGAGGAGCGAAGAACACTGAAGCTTTCTTT

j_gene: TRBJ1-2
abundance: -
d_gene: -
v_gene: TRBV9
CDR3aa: CASSVAGHGYTF
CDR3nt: TGTGCCAGCAGCGTAGCAGGGCACGGCTACACCTTC

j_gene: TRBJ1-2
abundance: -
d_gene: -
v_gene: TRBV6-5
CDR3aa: CASSYALGVDGYTF
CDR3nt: TGTGCCAGCAGTTACGCCCTAGGGGTAGATGGCTACACCTTC

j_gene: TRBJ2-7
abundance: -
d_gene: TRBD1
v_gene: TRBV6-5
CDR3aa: CASSYSGGSDEQYF
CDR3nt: TGTGCCAGCAGTTATTCAGGGGGCTCGGACGAGCAGTACTTC

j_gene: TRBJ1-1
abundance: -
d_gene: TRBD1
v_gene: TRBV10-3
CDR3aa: CAISESGIGDRVNTEAFF
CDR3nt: TGTGCCATCAGTGAGTCAGGTATAGGTGACAGGGTGAATACTGAAGCTTTCTTT

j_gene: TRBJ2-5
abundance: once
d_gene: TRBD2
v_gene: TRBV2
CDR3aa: CASRLTSGETQYF
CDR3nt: TGTGCCAGCAGATTGACTAGCGGAGAGACCCAGTACTTC

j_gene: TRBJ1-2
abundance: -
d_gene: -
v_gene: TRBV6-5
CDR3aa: CASSWSYGYTF
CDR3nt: TGTGCCAGCAGTTGGAGCTATGGCTACACCTTC

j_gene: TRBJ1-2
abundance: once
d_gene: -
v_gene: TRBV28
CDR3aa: CASKETGFDYGYTF
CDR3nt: TGTGCCAGCAAGGAAACCGGGTTTGACTATGGCTACACCTTC

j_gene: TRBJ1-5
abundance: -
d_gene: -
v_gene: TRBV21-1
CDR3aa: CASSKMDRGRSNQPQHF
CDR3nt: TGTGCCAGCAGCAAAATGGACAGGGGAAGAAGCAATCAGCCCCAGCATTTT

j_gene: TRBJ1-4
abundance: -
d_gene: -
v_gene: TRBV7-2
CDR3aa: CASGERGINEKLFF
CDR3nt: TGTGCCTCAGGGGAAAGAGGGATTAATGAAAAACTGTTTTTT

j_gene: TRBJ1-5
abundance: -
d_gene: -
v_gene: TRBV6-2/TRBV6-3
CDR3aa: CASSYKADQPQHF
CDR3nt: TGTGCCAGCAGTTACAAGGCGGATCAGCCCCAGCATTTT